The T cell receptor (beta chain) described here comes from a study of cytomegalovirus exposure and HLA in healthy donors. Overall study results and limits: In vitro work confirmed that three CMV-associated chains recognize CMV antigens. Some segments of the V type, notably TRBV6-2 and TRBV6-3, were excluded as indistinguishable. Researchers catalogued 164 TCR beta chains as cytomegalovirus-associated.

Researchers ran the PCR with 60 Vbeta and 13 Jbeta primers. Assay: immunoSEQ multiplex PCR; the TCRdb copy retains only in-frame clones and omits some. This sample has approximately 150,000 clones, with roughly 85% found just once. Germline assignment: CDR1 MGHRA and CDR2 YSYEKL. V lost 4 bases, J lost 3 bases, and 14 bases lay in between. This CDR3 region has 15 residues. Concerning this clone: The antigen remains unidentified.

This clonotype originated in a woman aged 30 to 39 in good health and CMV-seronegative. Material for sequencing was PBMCs. This chain connects TRBV4-1 to TRBJ2-3; possibly TRBD2 for D (7 bases). CDR3 amino acids: CASSPGGGGTDTQYF. The CDR3 region has the DNA TGCGCCAGCAGCCCAGGCGGGGGCGGAACAGATACGCAGTATTTT.